This T cell receptor (beta chain) was captured in a study of graft-versus-host responses after intestinal transplantation. The table came from immunoSEQ multiplex PCR; TCRdb's copy has only in-frame clones and leaves some out. This table holds over 100,000 clones, 85% to 95% found once. V dropped 2 bases and J dropped 0 bases, with 8 bases sitting between them. The germline CDR1 and CDR2 sequences are MNHEY and SMNVEV (reference sequence). CDR3 length equals 16 residues. Concerning this clone: Its antigen remains unknown.

Findings of the study overall: The marrow of recipients harbored GvH clones, and ileum or blood showed some of them first.

The material was unstimulated CD8+ T cells sorted from spleen or lymph node cells, obtained before transplant. This clonotype was sampled from a human donor who was the organ donor for an intestinal transplant. This chain connects TRBV27 to TRBJ2-6; D gene unclear. The CDR3 protein is CASSLRVSSGANVLTF. The CDR3 bases are TGTGCCAGCAGTTTAAGGGTGAGCTCTGGGGCCAACGTCCTGACTTTC. Using reference TRBV27 and TRBJ2-6 for the parts outside the CDR3, the full variable domain is EAQVTQNPRYLITVTGKKLTVTCSQNMNHEYMSWYRQDPGLGLRQIYYSMNVEVTDKGDVPEGYKVSRKEKRNFPLILESPSPNQTSLYFCASSLRVSSGANVLTFGAGSRLTVL.